Many counts were recorded for the clone carrying this T cell receptor (beta chain). Samples came from axillary lymph nodes draining the breast cancer. There are 14 residues in the CDR3. V trimming: 7 bases; J trimming: 3 bases; junction bases outside the gene matches: 3. Germline values: CDR1 MNHNS, CDR2 SASEGT. This specimen comes from a study of breast tumors, draining lymph nodes, adjacent tissues. TCRdb re-called the multiplex PCR reads through MiXCR, storing one row per CDR3 protein. This table holds 140,000 or so distinct CDR3 sequences, about 33% found once. The sequenced sample was axillary lymph node tissue. This sequence was found in a female donor with breast cancer. Some clones in this sample may be carry-over from other donors' samples. The chain uses TRBV6-1 and TRBJ2-2; TRBD1 agrees at 9 bases. CDR3 nucleotide sequence: TGTGCCAGCAAAGGGACAGGGTACACCGGGGAGCTGTTTTTT. Protein product: CASKGTGYTGELFF.